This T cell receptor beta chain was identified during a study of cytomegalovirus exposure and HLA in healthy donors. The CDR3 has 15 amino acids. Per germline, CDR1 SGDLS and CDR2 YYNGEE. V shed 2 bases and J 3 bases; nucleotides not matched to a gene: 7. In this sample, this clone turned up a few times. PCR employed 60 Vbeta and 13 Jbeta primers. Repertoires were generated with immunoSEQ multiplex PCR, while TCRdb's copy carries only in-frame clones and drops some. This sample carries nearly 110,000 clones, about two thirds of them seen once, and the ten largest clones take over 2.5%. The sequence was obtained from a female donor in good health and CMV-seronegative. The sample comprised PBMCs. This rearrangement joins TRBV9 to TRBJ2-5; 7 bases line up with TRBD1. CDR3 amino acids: CASSVEGTAEETQYF. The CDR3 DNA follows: TGTGCCAGCAGCGTCGAGGGGACAGCCGAAGAGACCCAGTACTTC.